These 30 T cell receptor beta chains originate from one sample sequenced in a study of PD-1 blockade in classical Hodgkin lymphoma. TCRdb keeps only in-frame clones here, not all; method: immunoSEQ multiplex PCR. The sample includes 75,000 to 100,000 clones, approximately 80% of them seen just once. Relapse was seen in all patients after autologous stem cell transplantation, and brentuximab vedotin exposure was variable. This specimen consisted of peripheral blood mononuclear cells (PBMCs), obtained at baseline. Source of these receptors: a human donor with classical Hodgkin lymphoma.

V and J are TRBV7-3 and TRBJ1-2; D is perhaps TRBD1 (5 bases). This CDR3 region has 13 residues. Per germline, CDR1 SGHTA and CDR2 FQGTGA. Trimming took off 2 bases at V and 8 bases at J, with 12 bases between the two ends. CDR3 sequence: CASSLGRDEGYTF. CDR3 nucleotide sequence: TGTGCCAGCAGCTTAGGCAGGGACGAGGGCTACACCTTC.

The V call is TRBV5-1, the J call TRBJ1-5, with D uncertain. Germline values: CDR1 SGHRS, CDR2 YFSETQ. V was clipped by 4 bases and J by 0 bases, with 8 bases between them. The CDR3 is made up of 14 amino acids. CDR3 sequence: CASSPDHSNQPQHF. Here the CDR3 DNA reads TGCGCCAGCAGCCCGGACCATAGCAATCAGCCCCAGCATTTT.

The gene calls are TRBV5-1 and TRBJ2-2; D perhaps matches TRBD1 (6 bases). This CDR3 is built from 16 residues. V lost 0 bases and J lost 0, with 9 bases in between. Germline V gene lookup returns CDR1 SGHRS and CDR2 YFSETQ. CDR3 in DNA: TGCGCCAGCAGCTTGGAAAGACAGGCGAACACCGGGGAGCTGTTTTTT. Amino acids: CASSLERQANTGELFF. Combining the CDR3 with reference TRBV5-1 and TRBJ2-2 gives the whole variable domain KAGVTQTPRYLIKTRGQQVTLSCSPISGHRSVSWYQQTPGQGLQFLFEYFSETQRNKGNFPGRFSGRQFSNSRSEMNVSTLELGDSALYLCASSLERQANTGELFFGEGSRLTVL.

V usage is TRBV18 and J usage is TRBJ2-5, with D perhaps TRBD1 or TRBD2 (5 bases each). CDR3 length: 15 amino acids. CDR1 KGHSH and CDR2 LQKENI come from the germline V gene. V was clipped by 6 bases and J by 3 bases, with 17 bases between them. This CDR3 reads CASSPNTGTEETQYF. As DNA, the CDR3 is TGTGCCAGCTCGCCAAACACCGGGACGGAAGAGACCCAGTACTTC. The variable domain in full, completed from reference TRBV18 and TRBJ2-5, reads NAGVMQNPRHLVRRRGQEARLRCSPMKGHSHVYWYRQLPEEGLKFMVYLQKENIIDESGMPKERFSAEFPKEGPSILRIQQVVRGDSAAYFCASSPNTGTEETQYFGPGTRLLVL.

This chain uses TRBV2 with TRBJ1-5; tentative D call: TRBD1 (5 bases). This CDR3 spans 14 amino acids. Looked up from germline, CDR1 is SNHLY and CDR2 is FYNNEI. V lost 8 bases and J 0 bases, leaving 11 bases between the germline ends. CDR3 DNA: TGTGCCAGCCGGGCGACAGCTAGCAATCAGCCCCAGCATTTT. Translation gives CASRATASNQPQHF.

This clone appeared a single time. The chain couples TRBV18 to TRBJ2-7; 8 nucleotides agree with TRBD2. Trimming took 1 base from V and 5 from J; bases not matched to a gene: 4. CDR3 length equals 14 residues. The germline V gene has CDR1 KGHSH and CDR2 LQKENI. The CDR3, as DNA: TGTGCCAGCTCACCACAGACAGCGGGAGACGAGCAGTACTTC. Residues: CASSPQTAGDEQYF. The whole variable domain, filled in from reference TRBV18 and TRBJ2-7, reads NAGVMQNPRHLVRRRGQEARLRCSPMKGHSHVYWYRQLPEEGLKFMVYLQKENIIDESGMPKERFSAEFPKEGPSILRIQQVVRGDSAAYFCASSPQTAGDEQYFGPGTRLTVT.

This clone was found many times. The chain couples TRBV28 to TRBJ1-5, with 12 nucleotides matching TRBD1. Germline CDR1 reads MDHEN; CDR2 reads SYDVKM. The CDR3 spans 15 residues. Trimming took 5 bases from V and 6 from J; bases not matched to a gene: 5. The chain's CDR3 is CASSERDRGLQPQHF. The CDR3, as DNA: TGTGCCAGCAGTGAACGGGACAGGGGGCTTCAGCCCCAGCATTTT.

This clone showed up just once. This CDR3 is CSVGQGDFQREAFF. The CDR3 DNA sequence: TGCAGCGTTGGTCAGGGGGATTTCCAGCGTGAAGCTTTCTTT. The V call is TRBV29-1, the J call TRBJ1-1; 7 positions match TRBD1. J gave up 7 bases and V 4 bases, and 12 bases lay outside the gene matches. Looked up from germline, CDR1 is SQVTM and CDR2 is ANQGSEA. The length of the CDR3 is 14 residues. Combining the CDR3 with reference TRBV29-1 and TRBJ1-1 gives the whole variable domain SAVISQKPSRDICQRGTSLTIQCQVDSQVTMMFWYRQQPGQSLTLIATANQGSEATYESGFVIDKFPISRPNLTFSTLTVSNMSPEDSSIYLCSVGQGDFQREAFFGQGTRLTVV.

The V and J genes are TRBV6-6 and TRBJ2-3; D remains ambiguous. CDR3 length: 13 amino acids. Germline assignment: CDR1 MNHNY and CDR2 SVGAGI (reference sequence). Trimming removed 2 bases at V and 0 bases at J, with 3 bases between. The CDR3 spells CASSYESTDTQYF. In DNA, the CDR3 is TGTGCCAGCAGTTACGAGAGCACAGATACGCAGTATTTT.

The gene calls are TRBV5-6 and TRBJ2-7, with TRBD1 matching 10 bases. Trimming cost V 3 bases and J 4 bases; bases outside gene matches: 10. Germline V CDR1 and CDR2: SGHDT, YYEEEE. The CDR3 has 16 residues. The CDR3 spells CASSWLGQGKSYEQYF. CDR3 sequence (DNA): TGTGCCAGCAGCTGGTTGGGACAGGGGAAATCTTACGAGCAGTACTTC.

The chain uses TRBV9 and TRBJ1-4; D unresolved. CDR3 length: 13 amino acids. Germline-derived CDR1 and CDR2 are SGDLS and YYNGEE. V shed 4 bases and J shed 7 bases, with 11 bases lying between them. The CDR3 DNA follows: TGTGCCAGCAGCCCCCGGACCGGTGAAAAACTGTTTTTT. Translation: CASSPRTGEKLFF.

The chain links TRBV7-2 to TRBJ2-1, with D perhaps TRBD1 or TRBD2 (5 bases each). This CDR3 spans 15 amino acids. Trimming pared 1 base from V and 2 bases from J, leaving 9 bases between. Looked up from germline, CDR1 is SGHTA and CDR2 is FQGNSA. Here the CDR3 DNA reads TGTGCCAGCAGCTTAGTGGGACCTACCTACAATGAGCAGTTCTTC. Translating it yields CASSLVGPTYNEQFF.

This sequence joins TRBV7-2 and TRBJ2-7; 7 bases agree with TRBD2. There are 13 residues in the CDR3. The junction had 5 bases not matched to a gene; V was cut back by 3 bases and J by 6 bases. Germline loops: CDR1 SGHTA, CDR2 FQGNSA. The CDR3 is CASSLTSLVEQYF. The CDR3 DNA follows: TGTGCCAGCAGCTTGACTAGCTTGGTCGAGCAGTACTTC.

The CDR3 sequence: CASSPGTGTGELFF. The CDR3 DNA is TGTGCCAGTAGTCCAGGGACAGGGACCGGGGAGCTGTTTTTT. The V call is TRBV19, the J call TRBJ2-2, with TRBD1 identical over 9 bases. The length of the CDR3 is 14 residues. V was pared by 5 bases and J by 5 bases, with 3 bases of the junction left unmatched. Germline values: CDR1 LNHDA, CDR2 SQIVND (reference sequence).

The V call is TRBV5-4, the J call TRBJ1-4; TRBD1 aligns across 7 bases. The V and J ends lost 0 bases and 8 bases, in that order; junction bases with no gene match: 10. The CDR3 runs 16 residues. Germline CDR1 SGHNT, CDR2 YYREEE (reference sequence). Here the CDR3 reads CASSLGGGTEGEKLFF. As DNA, the CDR3 is TGTGCCAGCAGCTTGGGAGGCGGGACAGAAGGGGAAAAACTGTTTTTT.

This clone appeared a few times. The chain links TRBV5-4 to TRBJ2-5, with 10 bases that match TRBD1. V shed 4 bases, J shed 5 bases, and the junction held 8 bases outside the gene matches. CDR3 size: 15 residues. CDR1 and CDR2 (germline): SGHNT, YYREEE (reference sequence). The CDR3 region is CASSNPWTGGETQYF. In DNA form, the CDR3 reads TGTGCCAGCAGCAACCCCTGGACAGGGGGGGAGACCCAGTACTTC. The full variable domain, in which reference TRBV5-4 and TRBJ2-5 provide the parts outside the CDR3, is ETGVTQSPTHLIKTRGQQVTLRCSSQSGHNTVSWYQQALGQGPQFIFQYYREEENGRGNFPPRFSGLQFPNYSSELNVNALELDDSALYLCASSNPWTGGETQYFGPGTRLLVL.

This clone appeared a single time. The chain recombines TRBV4-1 with TRBJ2-7; the match to TRBD2 covers 9 bases. Germline V gene data show CDR1 as MGHRA and CDR2 as YSYEKL. With V trimmed by 10 bases and J by 6 bases, 13 bases remained unmatched. The length of the CDR3 is 14 residues. The CDR3 reads CATRVIAGVSEQYF. The CDR3 coding sequence is TGCGCCACCCGCGTCATAGCGGGAGTGAGCGAGCAGTACTTC.

The CDR3 reads CASSFDRRYTF. The CDR3 coding sequence is TGTGCCAGCAGCTTCGACCGCCGCTACACCTTC. J is TRBJ1-2 and V is TRBV5-6; no clear D gene. The V end lost 2 bases, the J end lost 9 bases, and 8 bases lay between the germline ends. This CDR3 contains 11 residues. Per the germline V gene, CDR1 is SGHDT and CDR2 is YYEEEE.

The chain is built from TRBV6-1 and TRBJ2-7; 7 bases map to TRBD2. CDR1 and CDR2 (germline): MNHNS, SASEGT. The CDR3 spans 15 residues. With V trimmed by 5 bases and J by 4 bases, 11 bases remained unmatched. The CDR3: CASSHLAGAGYEQYF. CDR3 DNA sequence: TGTGCCAGCAGTCACTTAGCGGGTGCCGGGTACGAGCAGTACTTC.

V is TRBV15 and J is TRBJ2-7; 9 bases align to TRBD2. J lost 4 bases, V lost 3 bases, and 13 bases had no gene match. The CDR3 extends over 17 amino acids. Germline CDR1 LNHNV, CDR2 YYDKDF (reference sequence). For the CDR3, the DNA is TGTGCCACCAGCAGCCACAATTTCGCGGGAGGGCGGTACGAGCAGTACTTC. Protein product: CATSSHNFAGGRYEQYF.

Only a few counts were recorded for this clone. The J gene is TRBJ1-1, the V gene TRBV25-1; a weak D match, TRBD1 (6 bases). Trimming pared 5 bases from V and 4 bases from J, leaving 11 bases between. CDR3 length equals 13 residues. CDR1 is MGHDK and CDR2 is SYGVNS in the germline V gene. Here the CDR3 reads CASSWGRSTEAFF. CDR3 DNA sequence: TGTGCCAGCAGTTGGGGGCGCAGCACTGAAGCTTTCTTT. Filled out from reference TRBV25-1 and TRBJ1-1, the complete variable domain reads EADIYQTPRYLVIGTGKKITLECSQTMGHDKMYWYQQDPGMELHLIHYSYGVNSTEKGDLSSESTVSRIRTEHFPLTLESARPSHTSQYLCASSWGRSTEAFFGQGTRLTVV.

This clone was seen once. V is TRBV5-5 and J is TRBJ2-3; no definite D call. Germline CDR1 is SGHKS and CDR2 is YYEKEE (reference sequence). There are 14 residues in the CDR3. V lost 0 bases and J 4 bases, leaving 9 bases between the germline ends. CDR3 protein: CASSLADVADTQYF. The CDR3 DNA follows: TGTGCCAGCAGCTTGGCCGATGTGGCAGATACGCAGTATTTT.

The chain carries TRBV30 and TRBJ1-5; no clear D gene. Looked up from germline, CDR1 is GTSNPN and CDR2 is SVGIG (reference sequence). The V end lost 2 bases, the J end lost 3 bases, and 8 bases lay between the germline ends. The CDR3 is 13 residues long. The CDR3 coding sequence is TGTGCCTGGAGTACTGGGTCCAATCAGCCCCAGCATTTT. This sequence encodes CAWSTGSNQPQHF.

This sequence joins TRBV6-1 and TRBJ1-1; D gene unclear. Per germline, CDR1 MNHNS and CDR2 SASEGT. V lost 3 bases and J 4 bases, leaving 9 bases between the germline ends. The CDR3 totals 13 residues. DNA for the CDR3: TGTGCCAGCAGTGAGACTTATGGCACTGAAGCTTTCTTT. It is translated as CASSETYGTEAFF.

The V and J genes are TRBV5-5 and TRBJ2-1; 9 bases map to TRBD1. Germline V gene data show CDR1 as SGHKS and CDR2 as YYEKEE (reference sequence). The CDR3 has 16 residues. V lost 3 bases, J lost 5 bases, and 9 bases stayed unmatched. In nucleotides, the CDR3 is TGTGCCAGCAGCTCCGGCGGGCGGGACAGGGACAATGAGCAGTTCTTC. This sequence encodes CASSSGGRDRDNEQFF.

CDR3 loop: CASSPGRHRYEQYF. The CDR3 DNA is TGTGCCAGCAGCCCCGGGAGGCACCGCTACGAGCAGTACTTC. The genes are TRBV13 and TRBJ2-7, with 7 nucleotides matching TRBD2. This CDR3 region has 14 residues. The germline V gene encodes CDR1 PRHDT and CDR2 FYEKMQ (reference sequence). V was pared by 5 bases and J by 3 bases, with 7 bases of the junction left unmatched.

By proportion, this clone is medium-sized. This rearrangement joins TRBV6-6 to TRBJ2-3; TRBD2 aligns across 10 bases. The V and J ends lost 6 bases and 1 base, in that order; junction bases with no gene match: 1. Germline-derived CDR1 and CDR2 are MNHNY and SVGAGI (reference sequence). The CDR3 is 14 amino acids. CDR3 nucleotide sequence: TGTGCCAGCAGGGGGACTAGCGGCACAGATACGCAGTATTTT. This sequence encodes CASRGTSGTDTQYF.

This clone came up a few times. The chain is built from TRBV5-5 and TRBJ1-5; 8 positions agree with TRBD1. V lost 2 bases to trimming and J lost 7 bases; unmatched junction nucleotides: 5. Germline loops: CDR1 SGHKS, CDR2 YYEKEE (reference sequence). CDR3 length: 14 amino acids. The CDR3 loop reads CASSFGQGGQPQHF. As DNA, the CDR3 is TGTGCCAGCAGCTTCGGACAGGGCGGACAGCCCCAGCATTTT.

The rearrangement links TRBV27 to TRBJ2-3; no definite D call. Germline CDR1 is MNHEY and CDR2 is SMNVEV (reference sequence). Trimming pared 1 base from V and 0 bases from J, leaving 8 bases between. This CDR3 contains 15 residues. The CDR3 protein is CASSLYAASTDTQYF. In DNA, the CDR3 is TGTGCCAGCAGTTTATACGCGGCTAGCACAGATACGCAGTATTTT.

The J gene is TRBJ2-1, the V gene TRBV15, with 7 bases that match TRBD1. The CDR3 consists of 12 residues. V was pared by 2 bases and J by 8 bases, with 0 bases of the junction left unmatched. The germline CDR1 and CDR2 sequences are LNHNV and YYDKDF (reference sequence). Here the CDR3 DNA reads TGTGCCACCAGCAGACAGGGGGATGAGCAGTTCTTC. The encoded protein is CATSRQGDEQFF.